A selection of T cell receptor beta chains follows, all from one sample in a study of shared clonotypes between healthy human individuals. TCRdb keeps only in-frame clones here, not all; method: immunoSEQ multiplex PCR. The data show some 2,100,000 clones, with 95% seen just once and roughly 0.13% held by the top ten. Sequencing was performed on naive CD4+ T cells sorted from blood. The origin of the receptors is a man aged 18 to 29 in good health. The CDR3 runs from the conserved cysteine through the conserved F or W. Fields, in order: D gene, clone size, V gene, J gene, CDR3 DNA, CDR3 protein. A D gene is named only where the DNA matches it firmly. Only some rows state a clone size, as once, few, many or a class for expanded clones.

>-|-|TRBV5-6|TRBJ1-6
TGTGCCAGCAGCTCGAATGGACAAATTATACGTTCACCCCTCCACTTT
CASSSNGQIIRSPLHF
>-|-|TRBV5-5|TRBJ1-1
TGTGCCAGCAGCGGACAATCGAACACTGAAGCTTTCTTT
CASSGQSNTEAFF
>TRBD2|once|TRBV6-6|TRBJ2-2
TGTGCCAGCAGTTACTTACGGGAGGTGCTGTTTTTT
CASSYLREVLFF
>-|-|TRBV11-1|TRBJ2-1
TGTGCCAGCAGTTTCCCGACCGGGCAGGGAGGCAATGAGCAGTTCTTC
CASSFPTGQGGNEQFF
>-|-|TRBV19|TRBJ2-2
TGTGCCAGTAGTATAGATCACGGACAGTACACCGGGGAGCTGTTTTTT
CASSIDHGQYTGELFF
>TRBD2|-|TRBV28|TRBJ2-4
TGTGCCAGCAGTTTACGCAGAGCGGGGGACGTAACCAAAAACATTCAGTACTTC
CASSLRRAGDVTKNIQYF
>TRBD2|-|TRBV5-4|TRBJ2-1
TGTGCCAGCAGCTTGGGACTAGCGGGAGCCAATGAGCAGTTCTTC
CASSLGLAGANEQFF
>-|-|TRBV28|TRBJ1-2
TGTGCCAGCAGTTTATCGGTCAGGGGTTACGGCTACACCTTC
CASSLSVRGYGYTF
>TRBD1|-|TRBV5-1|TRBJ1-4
TGCGCCAGCAGCTCAACAGGGGTTAATGAAAAACTGTTTTTT
CASSSTGVNEKLFF
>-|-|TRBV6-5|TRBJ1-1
TGTGCCAGCAGGTTCCAGGCGGGGGAAGCTTTCTTT
CASRFQAGEAFF
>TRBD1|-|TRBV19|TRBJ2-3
TGTGCCAGTAGCGATGGACAGGGGAAAGATACGCAGTATTTT
CASSDGQGKDTQYF
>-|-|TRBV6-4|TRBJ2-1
TGTGCCAGCAGTGATGGGACTTCTAATAATGAGCAGTTCTTC
CASSDGTSNNEQFF
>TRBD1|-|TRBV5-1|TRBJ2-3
TGCGCCAGCAGCTCGCTGGGACAGGGGACAGATACGCAGTATTTT
CASSSLGQGTDTQYF
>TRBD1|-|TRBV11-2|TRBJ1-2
TGTGCCAGCAGCAAGATTGGACAGGGGAGCTATGGCTACACCTTC
CASSKIGQGSYGYTF
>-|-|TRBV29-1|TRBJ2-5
TGCAGCGTCTCGCGTGTGTCACAAGAGACCCAGTACTTC
CSVSRVSQETQYF
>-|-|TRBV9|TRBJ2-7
TGTGCCAGCAGCGTAGGCCCGGATCTCTTAACCTACGAGCAGTACTTC
CASSVGPDLLTYEQYF
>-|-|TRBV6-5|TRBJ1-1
TGTGCCAGCAGTTCACCACCAGTGGAGGTGAACACTGAAGCTTTCTTT
CASSSPPVEVNTEAFF
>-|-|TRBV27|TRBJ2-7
TGTGCCAGCACCCCAGGGAGCTCCTACGAGCAGTACTTC
CASTPGSSYEQYF
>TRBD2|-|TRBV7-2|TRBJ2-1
TGTGCCAGCAGCTCCTATTTGCTAGCGGGAGTCTGGAATGAGCAGTTCTTC
CASSSYLLAGVWNEQFF
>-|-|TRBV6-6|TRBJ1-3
TGTGCCAGCAGGCAGACAGACTCTGGAAACACCATATATTTT
CASRQTDSGNTIYF
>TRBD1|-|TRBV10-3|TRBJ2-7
TGTGCCATCACCGGGACAGGTTACGAGCAGTACTTC
CAITGTGYEQYF
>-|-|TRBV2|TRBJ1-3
TGTGCCAGCAGCCTTCTGGAGGCTGGAAACACCATATATTTT
CASSLLEAGNTIYF
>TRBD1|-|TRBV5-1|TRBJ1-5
TGCGCCAGCAGCTGGGGACAGGGGAGCAATCAGCCCCAGCATTTT
CASSWGQGSNQPQHF
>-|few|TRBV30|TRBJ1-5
TGTGCCTGGAGTGTCGCTAGCAATCAGCCCCAGCATTTT
CAWSVASNQPQHF
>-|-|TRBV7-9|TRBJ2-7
TGTGCCAGCAGCTTATATGGCGAGCAGTACTTC
CASSLYGEQYF
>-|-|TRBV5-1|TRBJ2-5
TGCGCCAGCAGCCTCGAACGGGTAAAAGAGACCCAGTACTTC
CASSLERVKETQYF
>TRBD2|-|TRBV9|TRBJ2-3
TGTGCCAGCAGCGTAGATGGGCGGGAGACAGATACGCAGTATTTT
CASSVDGRETDTQYF
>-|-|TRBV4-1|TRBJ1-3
TGCGCCAGCAGCCGGGGGGACTCTGGAAACACCATATATTTT
CASSRGDSGNTIYF
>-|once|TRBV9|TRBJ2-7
TGTGCCAGCAGCGTAGCGTCGGGACAAACCTACGAGCAGTACTTC
CASSVASGQTYEQYF
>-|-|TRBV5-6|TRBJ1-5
TGTGCCAGCAGTTACACAGGGAGCAATCAGCCCCAGCATTTT
CASSYTGSNQPQHF
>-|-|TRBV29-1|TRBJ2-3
TGCAGCGCCATTCCAGGGGTAGATACGCAGTATTTT
CSAIPGVDTQYF
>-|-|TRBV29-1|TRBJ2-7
TGCAGCGTTTCGAACGGTTATTACGAGCAGTACTTC
CSVSNGYYEQYF
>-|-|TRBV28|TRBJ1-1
TGTGCCAGCAGTCTCAGGGTTAGGTACACTGAAGCTTTCTTT
CASSLRVRYTEAFF
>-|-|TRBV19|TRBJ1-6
TGTGCCAGTAGGAGCGGCGGACAGAATAATTCACCCCTCCACTTT
CASRSGGQNNSPLHF
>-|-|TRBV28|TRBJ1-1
TGTGCCAGCAGTTCTCGACTGAAGAACACTGAAGCTTTCTTT
CASSSRLKNTEAFF
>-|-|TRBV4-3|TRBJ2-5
TGCGCCAGCAGCCAAGATTACGGACAGAGCCAAGAGACCCAGTACTTC
CASSQDYGQSQETQYF
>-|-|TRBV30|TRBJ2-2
TGTGCCTGGACAAGGAGGACCGGGGAGCTGTTTTTT
CAWTRRTGELFF
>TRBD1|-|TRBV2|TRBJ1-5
TGTGCCAGCCGGGACAGGGGTAATCAGCCCCAGCATTTT
CASRDRGNQPQHF
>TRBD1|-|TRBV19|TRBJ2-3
TGTGCCAGTAGTATTCCCCGGGGACAGGGCACAGATACGCAGTATTTT
CASSIPRGQGTDTQYF